What follows are 28 T cell receptor beta chains derived from one specimen sequenced in a study of blood T cell repertoires in COVID-19. Sequencing was performed with immunoSEQ multiplex PCR; in TCRdb, only in-frame clones are kept and a portion is missing. Among around 380,000 clones listed, about 80% were seen once. Input material: peripheral blood. These receptors originate from a human donor with acute or convalescent COVID-19. The donor label of this sample is uncertain.

The chain carries TRBV18 and TRBJ1-2; D is possibly TRBD1 (6 bases). This CDR3 comprises 16 residues. Trimming removed 3 bases at V and 0 bases at J, with 14 bases between. CDR1 is KGHSH and CDR2 is LQKENI in the germline V gene. The CDR3 here is CASSPYSGDTNYGYTF. The CDR3 DNA is TGTGCCAGCTCACCTTATTCAGGGGATACTAACTATGGCTACACCTTC.

This chain links TRBV5-4 with TRBJ1-3, with TRBD1 identical over 7 bases. CDR1 SGHNT and CDR2 YYREEE come from the germline V gene (reference sequence). With V trimmed by 3 bases and J by 0 bases, 3 bases remained unmatched. This CDR3 spans 15 amino acids. The CDR3 loop is CASSSQGLSGNTIYF. The CDR3 DNA reads TGTGCCAGCAGCTCACAGGGGCTCTCTGGAAACACCATATATTTT.

V usage is TRBV19 and J usage is TRBJ1-5; no reliable D call. Germline CDR1 LNHDA, CDR2 SQIVND (reference sequence). This CDR3 has 14 amino acids. V lost 5 bases to trimming and J lost 0 bases, with 8 bases between them. The CDR3 DNA reads TGTGCCAGTAGTGGGCAGTATAGCAATCAGCCCCAGCATTTT. Encoded protein: CASSGQYSNQPQHF.

The J gene is TRBJ2-4, the V gene TRBV24-1; TRBD1 is a possible D gene (6 bases). V was clipped by 4 bases and J by 6 bases, with 6 bases between them. Germline lookup yields CDR1 KGHDR and CDR2 SFDVKD. This CDR3 is built from 12 residues. CDR3 DNA sequence: TGTGCCACCAGTGAACAGGGAAACATTCAGTACTTC. Translated, it gives CATSEQGNIQYF.

The chain uses TRBV19 and TRBJ1-1; 7 bases line up with TRBD1. CDR1 LNHDA and CDR2 SQIVND come from the germline V gene (reference sequence). Unmatched junction bases numbered 4, after V lost 6 bases and J lost 0 bases. This CDR3 is built from 14 residues. The CDR3 sequence is CASRTGSMNTEAFF. CDR3 nucleotide sequence: TGTGCCAGTAGGACAGGGTCTATGAACACTGAAGCTTTCTTT.

The chain has TRBV2 and TRBJ1-3, with D tentatively TRBD1 (5 bases). V lost 5 bases, J lost 0 bases, and 11 bases lay in between. The CDR3 has 15 residues. In germline, CDR1 is SNHLY, CDR2 FYNNEI. CDR3 DNA sequence: TGTGCCAGCAGTCTCGGGGGTGGCTCTGGAAACACCATATATTTT. As protein: CASSLGGGSGNTIYF.

The V call is TRBV2, the J call TRBJ2-1, with 8 bases aligning to TRBD1. Trimming removed 5 bases from V and 9 bases from J; junction bases left unmatched: 12. This CDR3 has 15 amino acids. Germline values: CDR1 SNHLY, CDR2 FYNNEI. The CDR3 nucleotides are TGTGCCAGCAGTCGGACAGGGTCTTGGAGTGGTGAGCAGTTCTTC. Translation: CASSRTGSWSGEQFF.

V gene TRBV28 combines with J gene TRBJ2-5; TRBD1 matches 7 bases. Per germline, CDR1 MDHEN and CDR2 SYDVKM. The CDR3 runs to 16 residues. With 6 bases clipped from V and 7 bases from J, the junction kept 17 bases outside the gene matches. CDR3 in amino acids: CASSHGTVGFKGTQYF. For the CDR3, the DNA is TGTGCCAGCAGCCACGGGACAGTAGGGTTCAAGGGGACCCAGTACTTC.

The gene calls are TRBV30 and TRBJ2-3, with TRBD2 identical over 7 bases. Germline CDR1 GTSNPN, CDR2 SVGIG (reference sequence). With V trimmed by 2 bases and J by 0 bases, 5 bases remained unmatched. The CDR3 runs to 15 residues. CDR3 in amino acids: CAWSRGSLSTDTQYF. Here the CDR3 DNA reads TGTGCCTGGAGTCGCGGGAGCCTGAGCACAGATACGCAGTATTTT. Using reference TRBV30 and TRBJ2-3 for the parts outside the CDR3, the full variable domain is SQTIHQWPATLVQPVGSPLSLECTVEGTSNPNLYWYRQAAGRGLQLLFYSVGIGQISSEVPQNLSASRPQDRQFILSSKKLLLSDSGFYLCAWSRGSLSTDTQYFGPGTRLTVL.

This chain links TRBV7-8 with TRBJ1-1; the match to TRBD1 covers 10 bases. Germline lookup yields CDR1 SGHVS and CDR2 FQNEAQ. J was trimmed by 4 bases and V by 5 bases; bases with no gene match: 4. This CDR3 is 14 amino acids long. In nucleotides, the CDR3 is TGTGCCAGCAGCCGAAGACAGGGGGCCACTGAAGCTTTCTTT. Its translation: CASSRRQGATEAFF.

The chain links TRBV28 to TRBJ2-4, with 11 bases lining up with TRBD1. Germline V lookup: CDR1 MDHEN, CDR2 SYDVKM. Trimming cost V 3 bases and J 7 bases; bases outside gene matches: 2. The CDR3 is 14 amino acids. CDR3 loop: CASSLRDRGNIQYF. The CDR3 DNA follows: TGTGCCAGCAGTTTGAGGGACAGGGGGAACATTCAGTACTTC.

V is TRBV3-1 (or the pseudogene TRBV3-2) and J is TRBJ2-1; 7 nucleotides match TRBD2. Germline V lookup: CDR1 LGHDT, CDR2 YNNKEL (reference sequence). The CDR3 spans 12 residues. V was clipped by 3 bases and J by 9 bases; unmatched bases: 2. The DNA for the CDR3 is TGTGCCAGCAGCCAGGGGGGGATTGAGCAGTTCTTC. It yields the protein CASSQGGIEQFF.

This sequence joins TRBV2 and TRBJ1-2; D is unresolved. The CDR3 length is 14 residues. Trimming pared 3 bases from V and 6 bases from J, leaving 14 bases between. CDR1 is SNHLY and CDR2 is FYNNEI in the germline V gene. The CDR3 bases are TGTGCCAGCAGTGATGCCACTCGGTCAAATGGCTACACCTTC. It translates to CASSDATRSNGYTF.

The V gene is TRBV19, the J gene TRBJ1-5, with a possible D match to TRBD1 (5 bases). Germline V gene sequence: CDR1 LNHDA, CDR2 SQIVND (reference sequence). CDR3 size: 15 residues. Between the trimmed V and J ends, which lost 7 bases and 7 bases, there was a span of 20 bases. The CDR3 spells CASTPNGGVRQPQHF. The CDR3 coding sequence is TGTGCCAGTACCCCCAACGGGGGTGTCAGGCAGCCCCAGCATTTT.

This clone occurred once. The CDR3 spells CASSLSFGGYNEQFF. CDR3 sequence (DNA): TGTGCCAGCAGCCTCAGTTTTGGGGGGTACAATGAGCAGTTCTTC. The chain carries TRBV7-2 and TRBJ2-1; D might be TRBD2 (6 bases). V lost 5 bases, J lost 4 bases, and 15 bases lay in between. The germline V gene has CDR1 SGHTA and CDR2 FQGNSA. The length of the CDR3 is 15 residues. The full variable domain, rest sourced from reference TRBV7-2 and TRBJ2-1, is GAGVSQSPSNKVTEKGKDVELRCDPISGHTALYWYRQSLGQGLEFLIYFQGNSAPDKSGLPSDRFSAERTGGSVSTLTIQRTQQEDSAVYLCASSLSFGGYNEQFFGPGTRLTVL.

This clone was observed a handful of times. At one of its ends the junction is not consistent with the germline gene, which may arise from a read error. The chain employs TRBV14 and TRBJ1-1; D is ambiguous. The CDR3 spans 15 residues. The germline gives CDR1 SGHDN, CDR2 FVKESK. CDR3: CASSQDISGVSEAFF. The CDR3 bases are TGTGCCAGCAGTCAAGACATTTCGGGAGTTAGTGAAGCTTTCTTT.

The CDR3 protein is CASSLGGGGAVEGYTF. Here the CDR3 DNA reads TGTGCCAGCAGCTTAGGGGGTGGGGGCGCTGTGGAGGGCTACACCTTC. The rearrangement uses TRBV7-8 and TRBJ1-2; D may be TRBD1 (6 bases). The V gene's germline CDR1 is SGHVS and CDR2 FQNEAQ. This CDR3 has 16 residues. Trimming removed 1 base from V and 8 bases from J, with 20 bases in between.

The chain employs TRBV12-3 or TRBV12-4 and TRBJ1-2, with D unclear. V was trimmed by 7 bases and J by 5 bases, leaving 14 bases between them. This CDR3 contains 13 residues. CDR3 residues: CASKASGMYGYTF. CDR3 sequence (DNA): TGTGCCAGCAAGGCCTCGGGGATGTATGGCTACACCTTC.

The rearrangement joins TRBV4-1 to TRBJ2-7; 9 bases fit TRBD1. Germline V gene data show CDR1 as MGHRA and CDR2 as YSYEKL. This CDR3 comprises 16 residues. Trimming removed 1 base from V and 3 bases from J; junction bases left unmatched: 7. The DNA for the CDR3 is TGCGCCAGCAGCCAAGGGCCGGGACAGGGCTACTACGAGCAGTACTTC. Translation gives CASSQGPGQGYYEQYF.

This clone occurred a few times. V gene TRBV6-5 combines with J gene TRBJ2-2, with a tentative D call TRBD2 (7 bases). Trimming pared 2 bases from V and 4 bases from J, leaving 14 bases between. Looked up from germline, CDR1 is MNHEY and CDR2 is SVGAGI. This CDR3 spans 16 amino acids. As DNA, the CDR3 is TGTGCCAGCAGTTACGCACAGGGACTAACCACCGGGGAGCTGTTTTTT. Its protein product is CASSYAQGLTTGELFF.

The chain is built from TRBV4-1 and TRBJ1-4; a possible D gene is TRBD1 (5 bases). Trimming took 2 bases from V and 0 from J, leaving 13 bases between them. Germline loops: CDR1 MGHRA, CDR2 YSYEKL. This CDR3 has 17 residues. In DNA form, the CDR3 reads TGCGCCAGCAGCCAATCCCGAACAGGTGCAACTAATGAAAAACTGTTTTTT. It translates to CASSQSRTGATNEKLFF.

The chain links TRBV28 to TRBJ1-2, with D maybe TRBD1 (6 bases). Germline V lookup: CDR1 MDHEN, CDR2 SYDVKM. The CDR3 covers 13 residues. Trimming removed 6 bases from V and 4 bases from J, with 12 bases in between. This CDR3 reads CASSNRVAYGYTF. In DNA form, the CDR3 reads TGTGCCAGCAGCAACAGGGTGGCCTATGGCTACACCTTC.

The rearrangement joins TRBV2 to TRBJ1-2, with unresolved D. Germline CDR1 is SNHLY and CDR2 is FYNNEI. This CDR3 is 13 amino acids long. The germline V and J ends were trimmed by 9 bases and 5 bases, with 16 bases remaining between them. The CDR3 loop is CASSRSETYGYTF. The DNA of the CDR3 is TGTGCCAGTTCCCGGAGTGAAACTTATGGCTACACCTTC. The whole variable domain, filled in from reference TRBV2 and TRBJ1-2, reads EPEVTQTPSHQVTQMGQEVILRCVPISNHLYFYWYRQILGQKVEFLVSFYNNEISEKSEIFDDQFSVERPDGSNFTLKIRSTKLEDSAMYFCASSRSETYGYTFGSGTRLTVV.

This clone came up a few times. The chain carries TRBV6-1 and TRBJ2-1; 13 bases match TRBD2. This CDR3 spans 17 amino acids. Trimming at V came to 1 base and at J to 6 bases, leaving 6 bases not matched to a gene. From germline, CDR1 is MNHNS and CDR2 SASEGT. CDR3 residues: CASSEELRTSGSNEQFF. The CDR3 DNA reads TGTGCCAGCAGTGAAGAGTTAAGGACTAGCGGGAGCAATGAGCAGTTCTTC.

The chain is built from TRBV2 and TRBJ2-7; possibly TRBD1 for D (6 bases). CDR1 and CDR2 from the germline V gene are SNHLY and FYNNEI. Trimming took off 2 bases at V and 2 bases at J, with 13 bases between the two ends. The CDR3 length is 15 residues. The CDR3 region has the DNA TGTGCCAGCAGTGAAAGGACAGACTCTGCCTACGAGCAGTACTTC. Residues: CASSERTDSAYEQYF. Drawing the rest from reference TRBV2 and TRBJ2-7, the complete variable domain is EPEVTQTPSHQVTQMGQEVILRCVPISNHLYFYWYRQILGQKVEFLVSFYNNEISEKSEIFDDQFSVERPDGSNFTLKIRSTKLEDSAMYFCASSERTDSAYEQYFGPGTRLTVT.

The V and J genes are TRBV27 and TRBJ2-3, with D unclear. Trimming removed 6 bases at V and 3 bases at J, with 4 bases between. The CDR3 has 11 residues. Germline V gene data show CDR1 as MNHEY and CDR2 as SMNVEV (reference sequence). CDR3: CASRYTDTQYF. The CDR3 DNA follows: TGTGCCAGCAGATATACAGATACGCAGTATTTT.

The chain joins TRBV4-1 to TRBJ2-3; D not resolved. In germline, CDR1 is MGHRA, CDR2 YSYEKL. V shed 1 base and J shed 4 bases, with 6 bases lying between them. The CDR3 totals 13 residues. The CDR3 nucleotides read TGCGCCAGCAGCCAAGTATCGTCAGATACGCAGTATTTT. This sequence encodes CASSQVSSDTQYF.

The gene calls are TRBV18 and TRBJ2-5; 8 bases map to TRBD1. J gave up 4 bases and V 1 base, and 14 bases lay outside the gene matches. The CDR3 sequence is 18 residues long. Germline loops: CDR1 KGHSH, CDR2 LQKENI. The CDR3 spells CASSPQLSGGAIGETQYF. DNA for the CDR3: TGTGCCAGCTCACCACAGTTATCAGGGGGCGCCATTGGAGAGACCCAGTACTTC.